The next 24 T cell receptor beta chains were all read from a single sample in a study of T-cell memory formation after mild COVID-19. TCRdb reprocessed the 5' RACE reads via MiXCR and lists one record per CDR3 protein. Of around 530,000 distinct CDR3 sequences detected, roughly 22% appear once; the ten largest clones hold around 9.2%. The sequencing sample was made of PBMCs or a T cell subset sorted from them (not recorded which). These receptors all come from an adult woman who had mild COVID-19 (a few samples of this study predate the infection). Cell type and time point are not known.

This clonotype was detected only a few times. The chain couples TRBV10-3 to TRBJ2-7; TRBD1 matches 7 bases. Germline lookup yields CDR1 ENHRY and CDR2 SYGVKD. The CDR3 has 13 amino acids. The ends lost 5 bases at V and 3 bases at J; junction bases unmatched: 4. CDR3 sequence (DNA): TGTGCCATCAGTTCGGGACAGAACTACGAGCAGTACTTC. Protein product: CAISSGQNYEQYF.

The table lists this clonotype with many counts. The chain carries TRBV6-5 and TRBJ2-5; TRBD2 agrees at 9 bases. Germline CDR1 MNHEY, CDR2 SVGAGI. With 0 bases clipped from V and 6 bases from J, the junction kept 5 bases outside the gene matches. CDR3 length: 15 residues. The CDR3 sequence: CASSYSSGGTKTQYF. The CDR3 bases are TGTGCCAGCAGTTACTCTAGCGGGGGTACGAAGACCCAGTACTTC.

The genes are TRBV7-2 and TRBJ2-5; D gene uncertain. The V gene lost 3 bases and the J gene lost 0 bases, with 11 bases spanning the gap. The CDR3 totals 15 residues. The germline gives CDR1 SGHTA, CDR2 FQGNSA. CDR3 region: CASSLMGGDQETQYF. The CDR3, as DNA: TGTGCCAGCAGCTTGATGGGCGGAGACCAAGAGACCCAGTACTTC.

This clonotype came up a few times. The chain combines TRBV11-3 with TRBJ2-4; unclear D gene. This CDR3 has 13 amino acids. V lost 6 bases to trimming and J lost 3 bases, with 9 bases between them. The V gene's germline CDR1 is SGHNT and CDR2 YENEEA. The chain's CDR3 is CASSSIGKNIQYF. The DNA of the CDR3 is TGTGCCAGCAGTTCTATCGGCAAAAACATTCAGTACTTC. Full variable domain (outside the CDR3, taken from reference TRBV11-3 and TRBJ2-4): EAGVVQSPRYKIIEKKQPVAFWCNPISGHNTLYWYLQNLGQGPELLIRYENEEAVDDSQLPKDRFSAERLKGVDSTLKIQPAELGDSAVYLCASSSIGKNIQYFGAGTRLSVL.

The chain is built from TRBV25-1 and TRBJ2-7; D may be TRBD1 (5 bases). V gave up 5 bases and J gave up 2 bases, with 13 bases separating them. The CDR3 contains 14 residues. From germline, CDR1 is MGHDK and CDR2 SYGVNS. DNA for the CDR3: TGTGCCAGCAGTACACAGGAGATCCCCTACGAGCAGTACTTC. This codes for CASSTQEIPYEQYF.

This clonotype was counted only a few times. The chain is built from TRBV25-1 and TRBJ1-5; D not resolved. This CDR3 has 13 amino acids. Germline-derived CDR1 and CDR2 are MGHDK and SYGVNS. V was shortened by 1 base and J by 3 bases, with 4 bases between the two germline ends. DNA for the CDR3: TGTGCCAGCAGTGAATTAGTCAATCAGCCCCAGCATTTT. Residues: CASSELVNQPQHF.

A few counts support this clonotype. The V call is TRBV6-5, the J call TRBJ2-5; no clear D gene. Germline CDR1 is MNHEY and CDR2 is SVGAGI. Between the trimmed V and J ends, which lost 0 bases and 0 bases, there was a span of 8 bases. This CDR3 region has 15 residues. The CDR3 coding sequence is TGTGCCAGCAGTTACTCAAACTCCTACCAAGAGACCCAGTACTTC. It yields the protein CASSYSNSYQETQYF.

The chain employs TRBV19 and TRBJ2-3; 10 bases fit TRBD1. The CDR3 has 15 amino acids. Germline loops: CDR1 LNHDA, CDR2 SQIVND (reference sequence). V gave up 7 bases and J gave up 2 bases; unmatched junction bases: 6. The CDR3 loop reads CASKTGTGDTDTQYF. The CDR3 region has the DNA TGTGCCAGTAAGACCGGGACAGGGGACACAGATACGCAGTATTTT.

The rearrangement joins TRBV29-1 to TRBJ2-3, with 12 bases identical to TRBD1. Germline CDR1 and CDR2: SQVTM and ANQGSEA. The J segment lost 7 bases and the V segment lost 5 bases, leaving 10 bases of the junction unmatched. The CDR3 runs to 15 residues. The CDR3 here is CSVTPQGTGGNTQYF. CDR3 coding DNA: TGCAGCGTTACACCGCAGGGGACAGGGGGCAATACGCAGTATTTT.

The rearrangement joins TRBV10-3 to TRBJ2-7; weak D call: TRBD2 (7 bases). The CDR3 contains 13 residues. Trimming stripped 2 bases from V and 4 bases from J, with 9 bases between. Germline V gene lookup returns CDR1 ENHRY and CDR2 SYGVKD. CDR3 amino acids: CAISERGAYEQYF. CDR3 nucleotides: TGTGCCATCAGTGAGCGGGGGGCATACGAGCAGTACTTC.

CDR3 DNA sequence: TGTGCCAGCAGCCCGGATGGGCTACAGCCCCAGCATTTT. This encodes CASSPDGLQPQHF. V and J are TRBV3-1 and TRBJ1-5, with no clear D. Trimming took 4 bases from V and 7 from J, leaving 11 bases between them. Germline V gives CDR1 LGHDT, CDR2 YNNKEL (reference sequence). This CDR3 spans 13 amino acids.

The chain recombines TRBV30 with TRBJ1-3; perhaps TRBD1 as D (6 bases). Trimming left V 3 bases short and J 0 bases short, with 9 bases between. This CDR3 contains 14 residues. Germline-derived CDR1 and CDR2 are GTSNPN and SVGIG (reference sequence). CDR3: CAWRGASSGNTIYF. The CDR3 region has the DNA TGTGCCTGGAGGGGGGCAAGCTCTGGAAACACCATATATTTT.

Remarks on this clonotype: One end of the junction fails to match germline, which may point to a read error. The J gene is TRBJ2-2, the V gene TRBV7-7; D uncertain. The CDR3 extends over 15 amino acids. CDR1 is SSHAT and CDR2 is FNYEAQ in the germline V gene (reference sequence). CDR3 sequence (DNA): TGTGCTAGCAGCTTAGGGTCAGATGGGACCGGGGAGCTGTTTTTT. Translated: CASSLGSDGTGELFF. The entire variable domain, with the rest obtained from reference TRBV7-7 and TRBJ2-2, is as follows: GAGVSQSPRYKVTKRGQDVTLRCDPISSHATLYWYQQALGQGPEFLTYFNYEAQPDKSGLPSDRFSAERPEGSISTLTIQRTEQRDSAMYRCASSLGSDGTGELFFGEGSRLTVL.

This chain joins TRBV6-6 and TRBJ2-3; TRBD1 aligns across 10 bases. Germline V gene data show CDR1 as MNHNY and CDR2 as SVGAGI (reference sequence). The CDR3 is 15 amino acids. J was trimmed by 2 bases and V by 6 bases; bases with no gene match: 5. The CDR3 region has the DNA TGTGCCAGCAGCCGGGACAGGGGCCCCACAGATACGCAGTATTTT. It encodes CASSRDRGPTDTQYF.

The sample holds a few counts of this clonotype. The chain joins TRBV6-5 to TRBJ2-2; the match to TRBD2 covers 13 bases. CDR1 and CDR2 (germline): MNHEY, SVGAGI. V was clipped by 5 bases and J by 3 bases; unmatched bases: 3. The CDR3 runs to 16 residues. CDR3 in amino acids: CASSPLAGGDTGELFF. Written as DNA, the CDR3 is TGTGCCAGCAGTCCACTAGCGGGAGGGGACACCGGGGAGCTGTTTTTT.

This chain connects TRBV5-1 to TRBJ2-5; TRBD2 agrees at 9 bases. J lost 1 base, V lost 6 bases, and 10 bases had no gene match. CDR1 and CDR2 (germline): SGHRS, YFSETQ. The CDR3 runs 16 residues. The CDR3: CASTTGASGTQETQYF. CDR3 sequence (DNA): TGCGCCAGCACCACGGGGGCTAGCGGGACCCAAGAGACCCAGTACTTC.

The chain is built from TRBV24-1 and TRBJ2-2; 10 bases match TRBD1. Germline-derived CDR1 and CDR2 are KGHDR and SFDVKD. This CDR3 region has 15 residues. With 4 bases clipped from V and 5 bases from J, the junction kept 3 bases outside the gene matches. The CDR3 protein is CATSDSGQGTGELFF. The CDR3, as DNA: TGTGCCACCAGTGACTCGGGACAGGGGACCGGGGAGCTGTTTTTT.

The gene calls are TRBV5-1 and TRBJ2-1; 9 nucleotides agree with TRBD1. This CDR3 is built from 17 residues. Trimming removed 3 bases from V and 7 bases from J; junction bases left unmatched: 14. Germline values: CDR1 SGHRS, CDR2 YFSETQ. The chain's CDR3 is CASSSGPGQGSRNEQFF. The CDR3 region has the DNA TGCGCCAGCAGCTCAGGTCCCGGACAGGGGAGTAGGAATGAGCAGTTCTTC.

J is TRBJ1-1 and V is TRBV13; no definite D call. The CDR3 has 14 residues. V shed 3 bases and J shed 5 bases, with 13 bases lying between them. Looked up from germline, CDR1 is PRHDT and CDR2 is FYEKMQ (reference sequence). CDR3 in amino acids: CASSLNKQRTEAFF. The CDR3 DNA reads TGTGCCAGCAGCTTGAACAAACAAAGGACTGAAGCTTTCTTT.

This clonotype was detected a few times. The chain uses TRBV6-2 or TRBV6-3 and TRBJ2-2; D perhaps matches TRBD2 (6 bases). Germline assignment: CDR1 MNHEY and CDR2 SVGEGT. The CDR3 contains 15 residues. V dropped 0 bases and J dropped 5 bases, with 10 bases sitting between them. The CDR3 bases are TGTGCCAGCAGTTACTCGAGTGGGAGGACCGGGGAGCTGTTTTTT. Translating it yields CASSYSSGRTGELFF.

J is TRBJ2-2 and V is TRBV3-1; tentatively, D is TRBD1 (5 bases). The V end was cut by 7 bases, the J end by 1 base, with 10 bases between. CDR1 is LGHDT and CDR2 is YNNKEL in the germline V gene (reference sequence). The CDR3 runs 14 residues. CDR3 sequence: CASTAGQNTGELFF. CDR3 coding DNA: TGTGCCAGCACCGCAGGGCAGAACACCGGGGAGCTGTTTTTT.

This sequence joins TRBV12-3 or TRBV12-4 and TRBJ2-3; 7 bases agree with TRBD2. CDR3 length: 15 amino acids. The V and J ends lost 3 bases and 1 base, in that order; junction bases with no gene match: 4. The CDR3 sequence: CASSFPLAGTDTQYF. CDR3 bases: TGTGCCAGCAGTTTTCCCCTAGCGGGCACAGATACGCAGTATTTT.

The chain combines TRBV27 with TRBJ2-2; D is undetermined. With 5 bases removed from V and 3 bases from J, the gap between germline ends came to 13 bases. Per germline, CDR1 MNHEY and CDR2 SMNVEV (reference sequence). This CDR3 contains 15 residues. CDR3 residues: CASSPRNFYTGELFF. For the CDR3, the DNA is TGTGCCAGCAGTCCCCGGAACTTTTACACCGGGGAGCTGTTTTTT.

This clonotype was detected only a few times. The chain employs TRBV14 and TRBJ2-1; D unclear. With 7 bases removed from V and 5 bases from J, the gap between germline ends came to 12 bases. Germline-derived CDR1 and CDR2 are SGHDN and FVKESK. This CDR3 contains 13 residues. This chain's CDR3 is CASKDLVDNEQFF. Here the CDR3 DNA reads TGTGCCAGCAAGGACCTAGTGGACAATGAGCAGTTCTTC.